What follows are 8 T cell receptor beta chains derived from one specimen sequenced in a study of technical replicates of blood from a few donors. TCRdb keeps only in-frame clones here, not all; method: immunoSEQ multiplex PCR. The sample has about 13,000 clones; roughly three quarters are singletons. Sequenced input: PBMCs. The receptors derive from a human donor in good health.

The gene calls are TRBV27 and TRBJ2-2, with 11 bases matching TRBD2. CDR3 size: 15 residues. In germline, CDR1 is MNHEY, CDR2 SMNVEV (reference sequence). After removal of 6 bases from V and 3 bases from J, the junction contained 3 bases not matched to a gene. CDR3 sequence: CASRVLAGDTGELFF. The CDR3 nucleotides read TGTGCCAGCAGAGTACTAGCGGGAGACACCGGGGAGCTGTTTTTT.

This chain connects TRBV7-7 to TRBJ2-5; D is possibly TRBD1 (6 bases). CDR1 is SSHAT and CDR2 is FNYEAQ in the germline V gene (reference sequence). Trimming removed 1 base at V and 4 bases at J, with 13 bases between. The CDR3 is made up of 15 amino acids. CDR3 DNA sequence: TGTGCCAGCAGCTTAGAGGGGGTTGGAGGAGAGACCCAGTACTTC. Its protein product is CASSLEGVGGETQYF. The full variable domain, completed using reference TRBV7-7 and TRBJ2-5, is GAGVSQSPRYKVTKRGQDVTLRCDPISSHATLYWYQQALGQGPEFLTYFNYEAQPDKSGLPSDRFSAERPEGSISTLTIQRTEQRDSAMYRCASSLEGVGGETQYFGPGTRLLVL.

The CDR3 sequence is CASSQRQGGEGTQYF. CDR3 nucleotides: TGTGCCAGCAGCCAACGACAAGGGGGAGAAGGTACGCAGTATTTT. This chain links TRBV14 with TRBJ2-3; D perhaps matches TRBD1 (6 bases). The germline CDR1 and CDR2 sequences are SGHDN and FVKESK. The V end lost 2 bases, the J end lost 8 bases, and 17 bases lay between the germline ends. CDR3 length: 15 amino acids. Supplemented by reference TRBV14 and TRBJ2-3, the full variable domain reads EAGVTQFPSHSVIEKGQTVTLRCDPISGHDNLYWYRRVMGKEIKFLLHFVKESKQDESGMPNNRFLAERTGGTYSTLKVQPAELEDSGVYFCASSQRQGGEGTQYFGPGTRLTVL.

The CDR3 sequence is CASSLLPYNEQFF. The CDR3 DNA follows: TGTGCCAGCAGTCTGCTACCCTACAATGAGCAGTTCTTC. The V gene is TRBV27, the J gene TRBJ2-1; unclear D gene. Trimming pared 5 bases from V and 2 bases from J, leaving 7 bases between. The CDR3 runs to 13 residues. Germline V gene sequence: CDR1 MNHEY, CDR2 SMNVEV (reference sequence).

The chain has TRBV5-1 and TRBJ2-5; D possibly corresponds to TRBD1 (5 bases). Looked up from germline, CDR1 is SGHRS and CDR2 is YFSETQ. With 2 bases removed from V and 1 base from J, the gap between germline ends came to 15 bases. This CDR3 contains 16 residues. The CDR3 bases are TGCGCCAGCAGCTTAGGCAGGGTAGTGAGCCAAGAGACCCAGTACTTC. This sequence encodes CASSLGRVVSQETQYF.

The CDR3 nucleotides are TGTGCCAGCTCACCGCGGAGGGCGGGAGATGAGACCCAGTACTTC. Protein: CASSPRRAGDETQYF. The chain is built from TRBV18 and TRBJ2-5; 7 nucleotides match TRBD2. CDR1 is KGHSH, CDR2 LQKENI, per germline. This CDR3 is 15 amino acids long. V was pared by 3 bases and J by 5 bases, with 9 bases of the junction left unmatched.

In this sample, this clone turned up once. The chain recombines TRBV29-1 with TRBJ1-2, with D tentatively TRBD1 (5 bases). CDR1 is SQVTM, CDR2 ANQGSEA, per germline. The CDR3 extends over 16 amino acids. The V end lost 6 bases, the J end lost 8 bases, and 28 bases lay between the germline ends. The chain's CDR3 is CSVRLAGRRFLGGYTF. CDR3 in DNA: TGCAGCGTGCGATTAGCGGGACGGAGGTTCTTGGGGGGCTACACCTTC.

The J gene is TRBJ2-2, the V gene TRBV9, with TRBD2 identical over 7 bases. The ends lost 0 bases at V and 3 bases at J; junction bases unmatched: 5. Looked up from germline, CDR1 is SGDLS and CDR2 is YYNGEE. The CDR3 runs 16 residues. The CDR3 loop reads CASSVAAGRDTGELFF. CDR3 nucleotide sequence: TGTGCCAGCAGCGTAGCAGCGGGAAGGGACACCGGGGAGCTGTTTTTT.